The rows below give T cell receptor beta chains drawn from one sample of a study of regulatory T cells in long-lasting Graves disease. MiXCR, run by TCRdb on the multiplex PCR reads, gives a single entry per CDR3 protein. The sample lists roughly 410,000 distinct CDR3 sequences, 15% occurring once. A further study also used this sample, focusing on T cells in Graves' hyperthyroidism and ophthalmopathy.

This specimen was peripheral blood mononuclear cells (PBMCs), taken at new diagnosis, from a patient treated with antithyroid drugs. The receptors originated from a woman aged 40 to 50 with Graves disease. The CDR3 runs from the conserved cysteine through the conserved F or W. D genes are given only for firm matches. Expanded clones get a size class; other rows say once, few or many, or leave the size out.

J gene,clone size,V gene,D gene,CDR3 protein,CDR3 DNA
TRBJ2-1,.,TRBV27,TRBD2,CAGSPRLAGVGEQFF,TGTGCCGGCAGTCCCCGACTAGCGGGAGTGGGTGAGCAGTTCTTC
TRBJ2-5,.,TRBV24-1,TRBD2,CATGTSPQETQYF,TGTGCCACGGGGACTAGCCCCCAAGAGACCCAGTACTTC
TRBJ2-7,many,TRBV19,.,CASSITHGYYEQYF,TGTGCCAGTAGTATAACGCATGGGTACTACGAGCAGTACTTC
TRBJ2-5,many,TRBV2,.,CATRAGETQYF,TGTGCCACCAGAGCAGGGGAGACCCAGTACTTC
TRBJ2-7,.,TRBV4-3,.,CASSQSRDTYYEQYF,TGCGCCAGCAGCCAATCTCGGGACACCTACTACGAGCAGTACTTC
TRBJ2-6,.,TRBV6-1,.,CASSPVISGANVLTF,TGTGCCAGCAGTCCGGTAATCTCTGGGGCCAACGTCCTGACTTTC
TRBJ2-1,.,TRBV6-2/TRBV6-3,.,CASSWGAPTSYNEQFF,TGTGCCAGCAGTTGGGGGGCACCGACCTCCTACAATGAGCAGTTCTTC
TRBJ2-1,many,TRBV28,.,CASSTQGSEDNEQFF,TGTGCCAGCAGTACGCAGGGGAGCGAAGACAATGAGCAGTTCTTC
TRBJ1-1,many,TRBV5-1,.,CASSPRQITGLDTEAFF,TGCGCCAGCAGCCCCCGACAAATTACAGGGCTAGACACTGAAGCTTTCTTT
TRBJ2-2,many,TRBV5-6,TRBD2,CASSLSGSYTGELFF,TGTGCCAGCAGCCTTAGCGGGAGCTACACCGGGGAGCTGTTTTTT
TRBJ2-3,many,TRBV12-3/TRBV12-4,.,CASRETDILTDTQYF,TGTGCCAGCAGGGAAACAGACATTCTCACAGATACGCAGTATTTT
TRBJ2-7,.,TRBV12-3/TRBV12-4,TRBD2,CASTPGQAGGQEQYF,TGTGCCAGCACCCCGGGACAAGCGGGAGGACAGGAGCAGTACTTC
TRBJ1-2,once,TRBV10-3,.,CATAGGSGEVEWSYGYTF,TGTGCCACCGCCGGAGGGTCAGGGGAGGTAGAATGGAGCTATGGCTACACCTTC
TRBJ1-5,many,TRBV2,TRBD1,CASQGQSNQPQHF,TGTGCCAGCCAGGGACAGTCAAATCAGCCCCAGCATTTT
TRBJ2-3,.,TRBV6-2/TRBV6-3,TRBD2,CASRPFQRDTSTDTQYF,TGTGCCAGCAGGCCCTTTCAGCGGGATACAAGCACAGATACGCAGTATTTT
TRBJ1-3,many,TRBV11-2,.,CASNTGLGNTIYF,TGTGCCAGCAACACAGGGTTGGGAAACACCATATATTTT
TRBJ2-7,many,TRBV27,TRBD2,CASSLRYFPMGTSSYEQYF,TGTGCCAGCAGTTTAAGATACTTTCCTATGGGGACTAGCTCCTACGAGCAGTACTTC
TRBJ2-7,many,TRBV20-1,.,CSARTRVSYEQYF,TGCAGTGCTAGGACGAGGGTCTCCTACGAGCAGTACTTC
TRBJ2-7,many,TRBV20-1,TRBD1,CSALDRVSSYEQYF,TGCAGTGCTCTCGACAGGGTCTCATCCTACGAGCAGTACTTC
TRBJ1-5,many,TRBV28,.,CASGPAGGPNQPQHF,TGTGCCAGCGGTCCCGCGGGGGGGCCCAATCAGCCCCAGCATTTT
TRBJ2-7,.,TRBV20-1,TRBD1,CSAQGANTYEQYF,TGCAGTGCCCAGGGGGCCAACACCTACGAGCAGTACTTC
TRBJ1-6,.,TRBV12-3/TRBV12-4,TRBD1,CASSSGQGAHSPLHF,TGTGCCAGCAGTTCCGGACAGGGGGCGCATTCACCCCTCCACTTT
TRBJ2-1,few,TRBV5-8,.,CASSLEPIPYNEQFF,TGTGCCAGCAGCTTGGAACCCATACCGTACAATGAGCAGTTCTTC
TRBJ2-7,few,TRBV28,.,CASSLVSTGWGYSSEQYF,TGTGCCAGCAGTTTAGTGTCCACAGGGTGGGGCTATTCCTCCGAGCAGTACTTC
TRBJ1-1,many,TRBV7-9,.,CASSDAVGNTEAFF,TGTGCCAGCAGCGACGCCGTGGGGAATACTGAAGCTTTCTTT
TRBJ1-3,.,TRBV27,.,CASSPTDSSGNTIYF,TGTGCCAGCAGCCCCACGGACAGCTCTGGAAACACCATATATTTT
TRBJ2-3,few,TRBV20-1,TRBD2,CSAPTSGGFTDTQYF,TGCAGTGCCCCGACTAGCGGAGGCTTCACAGATACGCAGTATTTT
TRBJ2-3,once,TRBV5-4,TRBD2,CASSTWTSGSSDTQYF,TGTGCCAGCAGCACGTGGACTAGCGGGAGCTCAGATACGCAGTATTTT
TRBJ1-5,many,TRBV2,.,CASKNGISNQPQHF,TGTGCCAGCAAAAACGGAATCAGCAATCAGCCCCAGCATTTT
TRBJ2-1,many,TRBV5-8,TRBD2,CASSFTSASSSYNEQFF,TGTGCCAGCAGCTTCACTAGCGCCTCTAGCTCCTACAATGAGCAGTTCTTC
TRBJ1-4,many,TRBV28,.,CASKRGGASWGEKLFF,TGTGCCAGCAAAAGGGGGGGGGCGTCGTGGGGTGAAAAACTGTTTTTT
TRBJ1-5,many,TRBV28,.,CASSRSLVGQPQHF,TGTGCCAGCAGTCGTTCCCTCGTGGGCCAGCCCCAGCATTTT
TRBJ1-2,.,TRBV20-1,TRBD1,CSARGLPGTVANYGYTF,TGCAGTGCTAGAGGATTGCCCGGGACAGTCGCTAACTATGGCTACACCTTC
TRBJ2-7,few,TRBV5-1,TRBD2,CASSLAGSGRAKYEQYF,TGCGCCAGCAGCTTGGCCGGGAGCGGGAGGGCCAAGTACGAGCAGTACTTC
TRBJ1-5,.,TRBV4-1,.,CASSLAGSTINNQPQHF,TGCGCCAGCAGCCTTGCAGGTAGCACGATCAACAATCAGCCCCAGCATTTT
TRBJ2-5,.,TRBV4-2,.,CASSQDSGQETQYF,TGTGCCAGCAGCCAAGATAGCGGTCAAGAGACCCAGTACTTC
TRBJ2-1,many,TRBV3-1,.,CASSQGTTSYNEQFF,TGTGCCAGCAGCCAAGGGACCACCTCCTACAATGAGCAGTTCTTC
TRBJ1-2,few,TRBV3-1,.,CASSPQGLAYYGYTF,TGTGCCAGCAGCCCCCAAGGCTTGGCGTACTATGGCTACACCTTC
TRBJ1-2,.,TRBV3-1,.,CASSQETRGYTF,TGTGCCAGCAGCCAAGAAACCCGGGGCTACACCTTC
TRBJ2-5,few,TRBV20-1,TRBD2,CSARDPTSAQETQYF,TGCAGTGCTAGAGATCCTACTAGCGCCCAAGAGACCCAGTACTTC
TRBJ2-4,few,TRBV6-1,.,CASSQDRDDKNIQYF,TGTGCCAGCAGCCAGGACCGAGATGACAAAAACATTCAGTACTTC